A selection of T cell receptor beta chains follows, all from one sample in a study of cytomegalovirus exposure and HLA in healthy donors. Clones were read by immunoSEQ multiplex PCR, and TCRdb kept only the in-frame ones, dropping some. The data contain around 130,000 clones, over 80% of them singletons. Sequencing used PBMCs. Receptor source: a female donor in good health and CMV-seronegative. CDR3s include the opening cysteine and the closing phenylalanine or tryptophan. Each record gives: V gene, clone size, CDR3 length, CDR3 protein. Clone size is given for some rows only: seen once, a few or many times, or a class if the clone is expanded.

TRBV2,.,15,CASGSGLPGANVLTF
TRBV29-1,.,12,CSVVDPPETQYF
TRBV10-3,few,18,CAISEHGTSGTGYNEQFF
TRBV5-4,.,14,CASSPLTGYNEQFF
TRBV6-1,.,15,CASSESAGGSYEQYF
TRBV5-1,.,13,CASSLAGSPEAFF
TRBV27,.,11,CASIKNRDQYF
TRBV6-1,.,13,CASRPGVQETQYF
TRBV7-9,.,13,CASSSNRGYEQYF
TRBV5-1,.,19,CASSLAGTSGSWGTDTQYF
TRBV27,.,13,CATSTDPGDEQYF
TRBV6-5,.,15,CASGRGQGGSEKLFF
TRBV28,.,16,CASSLTLLAGRETQYF
TRBV5-4,.,15,CASSLAGTDTGELFF
TRBV5-1,.,13,CASSLRGGETQYF
TRBV25-1,once,14,CASSDWGSNQPQHF
TRBV6-1,few,15,CASSEYTNPNTEAFF
TRBV29-1,.,12,CSLGLDPNEQFF
TRBV28,few,16,CASSPGDIGKHQPQHF
TRBV7-9,.,16,CASSLWGGGRPDTQYF
TRBV6-5,.,14,CASSSGWAYNEQFF
TRBV13,few,15,CASSLGTGDGQPQHF
TRBV19,.,18,CASSIDSFGTSGYNEQFF